This section outlines one T cell receptor beta chain sequence together with its context. Its antigen remains unidentified. This sample stems from a study of metastatic and nonmetastatic thyroid tumors. Study in general: Thyroid patients, malignant and benign, had repertoires compared across blood and tumor or nodule tissue. The study's findings and limits: As reported, TCR beta diversity in blood and tumor was significantly higher in malignant thyroid tumors than in benign nodules.

In the source study's methods: In papillary thyroid cancer, a distant-metastasis classifier was built using CDR3 differences across clinicopathological groups. TCRdb called clones again from the PCR reads with MiXCR. The V and J calls follow TCRdb's processing rather than the paper's. The sample shows roughly 20,000 clones, 35% to 40% of them seen only once. CDR3 length: 13 residues. Germline V gene sequence: CDR1 DFQATT, CDR2 SNEGSKA (reference sequence). Losses at the gene ends were 6 bases for V and 6 bases for J; bases not matched to a gene: 6. Patients had received no treatment of any kind before thyroid surgery.

The sample consisted of tumor tissue. The receptor was derived from a female donor with papillary thyroid cancer or a benign thyroid nodule (not recorded which). Some clones in this sample may be carry-over from other donors' samples. The J gene is TRBJ2-2, the V gene TRBV20-1, with TRBD1 matching over 8 bases. CDR3 coding DNA: TGCAGTGCCCCCGGACAGGGTCCCGGGGAGCTGTTTTTT. Translating it yields CSAPGQGPGELFF.